The source of this T cell receptor beta chain is a study of T cells in Graves' hyperthyroidism and ophthalmopathy. Study-level information: Peripheral blood was drawn at first diagnosis, prior to all treatment.

Amplification targeted TCR beta CDR3 regions from RNA transcripts. First-round RT-PCR targeting the TCR CDR3 was performed with the HTBI primer set. Using its own MiXCR run on the multiplex PCR reads, TCRdb lists one record per CDR3 protein. The sample lists around 600,000 distinct CDR3 sequences, about 14% occurring once. This clonotype was seen more than once but under ten times. Antigen: not known. Broader study findings: Through a model of 13 V-J features, ophthalmopathy was separated from stable hyperthyroidism. The model anticipated ophthalmopathy a median around six months pre-onset.

The TCR sequence derives from a woman between 50 and 59 years old with Graves' ophthalmopathy. Sample: blood.

The CDR3 coding sequence is TGTGCCAGCAGCCTCCGTCATGTTGGATCCGCACCCTCCGCTGGGGCCAACGTCCTGACTTTC. Amino acid sequence: CASSLRHVGSAPSAGANVLTF. This chain uses TRBV6-1 with TRBJ2-6; D gene unclear. The germline gives CDR1 MNHNS, CDR2 SASEGT. The CDR3 spans 21 residues. With 6 bases removed from V and 2 bases from J, the gap between germline ends came to 29 bases.